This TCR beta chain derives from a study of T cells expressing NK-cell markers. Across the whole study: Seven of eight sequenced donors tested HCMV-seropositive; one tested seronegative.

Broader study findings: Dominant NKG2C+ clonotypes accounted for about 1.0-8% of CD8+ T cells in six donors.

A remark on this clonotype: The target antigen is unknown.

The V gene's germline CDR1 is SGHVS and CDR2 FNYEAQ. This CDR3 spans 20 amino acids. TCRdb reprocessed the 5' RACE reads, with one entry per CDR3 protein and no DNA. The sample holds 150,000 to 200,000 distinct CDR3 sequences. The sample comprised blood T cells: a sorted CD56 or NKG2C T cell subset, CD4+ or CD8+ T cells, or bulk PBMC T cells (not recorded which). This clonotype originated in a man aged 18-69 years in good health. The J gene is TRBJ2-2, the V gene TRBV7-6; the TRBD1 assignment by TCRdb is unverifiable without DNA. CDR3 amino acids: CASSYDQAGGTGSWTGELFF. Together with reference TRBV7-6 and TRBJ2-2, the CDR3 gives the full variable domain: GAGVSQSPRYKVTKRGQDVALRCDPISGHVSLYWYRQALGQGPEFLTYFNYEAQQDKSGLPNDRFSAERPEGSISTLTIQRTEQRDSAMYRCASSYDQAGGTGSWTGELFFGEGSRLTVL.